A selection of T cell receptor beta chains follows, all from one sample in a study of shared clonotypes between healthy human individuals. Data came from immunoSEQ multiplex PCR; TCRdb stores just in-frame clones and leaves some out. The table lists more than 2 million clones, 80% to 95% of them singletons. Material for sequencing was naive CD8+ T cells from PBMCs. The receptors stem from a man younger than 35 in good health. Some clones in this sample may be carry-over from other donors' samples. Both conserved end residues are part of each CDR3. D genes are given only for firm matches. Clone sizes are given selectively: once, few, many, or a class where the clone is expanded.

abundance: -
j_gene: TRBJ2-3
d_gene: TRBD1
v_gene: TRBV10-1
CDR3nt: TGCGCCATACTCCGGGACAGAGGTAGCGCAGATACGCAGTATTTT
CDR3aa: CAILRDRGSADTQYF

abundance: -
j_gene: TRBJ2-3
d_gene: -
v_gene: TRBV30
CDR3nt: TGTGCCTGGGGTAGTTCGGGAAACCCCACAGATACGCAGTATTTT
CDR3aa: CAWGSSGNPTDTQYF

abundance: -
j_gene: TRBJ2-4
d_gene: TRBD2
v_gene: TRBV9
CDR3nt: TGTGCCAGCAGCCCGGACGGGGGGTGGGCCAAAAACATTCAGTACTTC
CDR3aa: CASSPDGGWAKNIQYF

abundance: -
j_gene: TRBJ1-1
d_gene: -
v_gene: TRBV4-3
CDR3nt: TGCGCCAGCAGCCAAGATCCGGTGACTGAAGCTTTCTTT
CDR3aa: CASSQDPVTEAFF

abundance: -
j_gene: TRBJ1-5
d_gene: -
v_gene: TRBV19
CDR3nt: TGTGCCAGTAGTATACGGGTTACGGAGCCCCAGCATTTT
CDR3aa: CASSIRVTEPQHF

abundance: -
j_gene: TRBJ2-1
d_gene: TRBD2
v_gene: TRBV5-1
CDR3nt: TGCGCCAGCAGCTTGGCCTTAGCGGGAGGGCCAGTCTATGAGCAGTTCTTC
CDR3aa: CASSLALAGGPVYEQFF

abundance: few
j_gene: TRBJ2-7
d_gene: -
v_gene: TRBV14
CDR3nt: TGTGCCAGCAGCCCCCATGGGGCCTACGAGCAGTACTTC
CDR3aa: CASSPHGAYEQYF

abundance: -
j_gene: TRBJ1-4
d_gene: -
v_gene: TRBV9
CDR3nt: TGTGCCAGCAGCCCACTTGGTAGACCTAATGAAAAACTGTTTTTT
CDR3aa: CASSPLGRPNEKLFF

abundance: -
j_gene: TRBJ2-7
d_gene: TRBD2
v_gene: TRBV4-1
CDR3nt: TGCGCCAGCAGCCAAGAGCCGGGACTAGCGGGATTAAACGAGCAGTACTTC
CDR3aa: CASSQEPGLAGLNEQYF

abundance: once
j_gene: TRBJ1-2
d_gene: TRBD1
v_gene: TRBV28
CDR3nt: TGTGCCAGCAGTTACGACCGGACAGGGAGAGTAAATGGCTACACCTTC
CDR3aa: CASSYDRTGRVNGYTF

abundance: -
j_gene: TRBJ1-1
d_gene: TRBD1
v_gene: TRBV12-5
CDR3nt: TGTGCTAGTGGTTTGGGAACTCTAACAGGGGATATGAACACTGAAGCTTTCTTT
CDR3aa: CASGLGTLTGDMNTEAFF

abundance: -
j_gene: TRBJ1-1
d_gene: -
v_gene: TRBV6-5
CDR3nt: TGTGCCAGCAGGCCCTGGGCAGGATCGAACACTGAAGCTCTCTTT
CDR3aa: CASRPWAGSNTEALF

abundance: -
j_gene: TRBJ1-3
d_gene: -
v_gene: TRBV4-1
CDR3nt: TGCGCCAGCAGCCCAAGTCGGAGCTCTGGAAACACCATATATTTT
CDR3aa: CASSPSRSSGNTIYF

abundance: once
j_gene: TRBJ2-2
d_gene: TRBD2
v_gene: TRBV4-3
CDR3nt: TGCGCCAGCAGCCACCTACTAGCGGGAGATACGAACACCGGGGAGCTGTTTTTT
CDR3aa: CASSHLLAGDTNTGELFF

abundance: -
j_gene: TRBJ2-7
d_gene: -
v_gene: TRBV30
CDR3nt: TGTGCCTGGAGTGTACGTACAAGGGATTACGAGCAGTACTTC
CDR3aa: CAWSVRTRDYEQYF

abundance: -
j_gene: TRBJ2-7
d_gene: -
v_gene: TRBV7-9
CDR3nt: TGTGCCAGCAGCAACAGGGTGGGTCCCCTCGAGCAGTACTTC
CDR3aa: CASSNRVGPLEQYF

abundance: -
j_gene: TRBJ1-2
d_gene: -
v_gene: TRBV5-6
CDR3nt: TGTGCCAGCAGCTTGGAGGGGGGCACCTACTATGGCTACACCTTC
CDR3aa: CASSLEGGTYYGYTF

abundance: -
j_gene: TRBJ2-7
d_gene: -
v_gene: TRBV30
CDR3nt: TGTGCCTGGAGTGTAAACGGCTACGAGCAGTACTTC
CDR3aa: CAWSVNGYEQYF

abundance: -
j_gene: TRBJ1-4
d_gene: TRBD1
v_gene: TRBV4-1
CDR3nt: TGCGCCAGCAGCCAAGATCGGACAGGGGCCCTTCGTGAGAGATCTCTGTTTTTT
CDR3aa: CASSQDRTGALRERSLFF

abundance: -
j_gene: TRBJ2-1
d_gene: TRBD2
v_gene: TRBV6-1
CDR3nt: TGTGCCAGCAGATTCACTAGGACTAGCTACAATGAGCAGTTCTTC
CDR3aa: CASRFTRTSYNEQFF

abundance: -
j_gene: TRBJ2-1
d_gene: -
v_gene: TRBV6-6
CDR3nt: TGTGCCAGCAATCCCCAAAGGGGCCCGGGACAGTTCTTC
CDR3aa: CASNPQRGPGQFF

abundance: -
j_gene: TRBJ2-2
d_gene: TRBD1
v_gene: TRBV7-9
CDR3nt: TGTGCCAGCAGCTTAACAGGGGGGCAGACCGGGGAGCTGTTTTTT
CDR3aa: CASSLTGGQTGELFF